The T cell receptor beta chain described here comes from a study of glioma-infiltrating T cells. Study details: WHO grade II oligodendrogliomas or astrocytomas, plus non-recurrent WHO grade IV glioblastomas, were sampled.

This clonotype was seen more than once but under ten times. The antigen remains unidentified. CDR1 LGHDT and CDR2 YNNKEL come from the germline V gene (reference sequence). The CDR3 is 15 amino acids. Trimming removed 3 bases from V and 2 bases from J, with 12 bases in between. Amplification of TCR alpha and beta CDR3 regions from RNA used iRepertoire nested multiplex PCR. Each CDR3 protein gets one entry after TCRdb re-called the multiplex PCR reads with MiXCR. Of about 400,000 distinct CDR3 sequences listed, 41% are singletons. Findings of the study overall: Patients with low tissue-blood divergence carried a signature set of shared blood CDR3 motifs. Gliomas, especially low-grade, showed above-expected tissue-blood divergence; non-neoplastic patients showed below.

The V and J genes are TRBV3-1 and TRBJ2-3; D not certain. This receptor was identified in a human donor with low-grade glioma or glioblastoma, undergoing nonglioma brain surgery, or in good health (not recorded which). The sample comprised glioma tissue, nonneoplastic brain tissue, or PBMCs (not recorded which). The CDR3 here is CASSQVNWNTDTQYF. DNA for the CDR3: TGTGCCAGCAGCCAGGTTAACTGGAACACAGATACGCAGTATTTT.